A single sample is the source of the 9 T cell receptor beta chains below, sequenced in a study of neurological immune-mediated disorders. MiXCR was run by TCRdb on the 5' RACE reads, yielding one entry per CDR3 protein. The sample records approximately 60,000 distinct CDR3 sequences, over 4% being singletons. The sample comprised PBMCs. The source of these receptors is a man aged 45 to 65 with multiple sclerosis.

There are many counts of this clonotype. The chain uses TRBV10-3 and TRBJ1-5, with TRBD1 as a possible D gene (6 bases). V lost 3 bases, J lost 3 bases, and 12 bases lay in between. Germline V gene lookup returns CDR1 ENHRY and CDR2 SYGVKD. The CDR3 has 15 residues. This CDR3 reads CAISDGQSHNQPQHF. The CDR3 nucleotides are TGTGCCATCAGTGACGGACAGTCACACAATCAGCCCCAGCATTTT.

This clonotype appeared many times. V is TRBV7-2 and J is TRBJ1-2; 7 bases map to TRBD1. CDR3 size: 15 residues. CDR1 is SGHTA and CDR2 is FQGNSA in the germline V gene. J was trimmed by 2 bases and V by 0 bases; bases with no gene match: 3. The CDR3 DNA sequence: TGTGCCAGCAGCTTAGCGGACAGGAGCAACTATGGCTACACCTTC. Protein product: CASSLADRSNYGYTF. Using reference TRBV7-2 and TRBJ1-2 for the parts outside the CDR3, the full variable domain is GAGVSQSPSNKVTEKGKDVELRCDPISGHTALYWYRQSLGQGLEFLIYFQGNSAPDKSGLPSDRFSAERTGGSVSTLTIQRTQQEDSAVYLCASSLADRSNYGYTFGSGTRLTVV.

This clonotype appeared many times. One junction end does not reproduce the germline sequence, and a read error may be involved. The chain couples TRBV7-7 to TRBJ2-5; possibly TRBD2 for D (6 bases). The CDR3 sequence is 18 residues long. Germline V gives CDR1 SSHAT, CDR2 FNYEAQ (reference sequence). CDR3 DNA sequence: TGTGCTAGCAGCTTAGACCGTTGGGCGGGGAGAAACCAAGAGACCCAGTACTTC. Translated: CASSLDRWAGRNQETQYF.

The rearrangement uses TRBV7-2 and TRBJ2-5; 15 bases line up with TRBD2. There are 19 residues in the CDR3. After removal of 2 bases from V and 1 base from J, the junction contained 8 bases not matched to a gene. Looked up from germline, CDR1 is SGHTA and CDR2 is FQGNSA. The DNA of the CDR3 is TGTGCCAGCAGCTTAAGAATAGGGACTAGCGGGGGGTTCCAAGAGACCCAGTACTTC. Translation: CASSLRIGTSGGFQETQYF.

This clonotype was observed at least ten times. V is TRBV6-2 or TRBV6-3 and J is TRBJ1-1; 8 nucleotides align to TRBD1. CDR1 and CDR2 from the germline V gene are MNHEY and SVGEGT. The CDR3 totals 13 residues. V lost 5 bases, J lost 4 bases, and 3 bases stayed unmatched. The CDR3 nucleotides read TGTGCCAGCAGTCGGACAGGGCTCACTGAAGCTTTCTTT. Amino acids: CASSRTGLTEAFF.

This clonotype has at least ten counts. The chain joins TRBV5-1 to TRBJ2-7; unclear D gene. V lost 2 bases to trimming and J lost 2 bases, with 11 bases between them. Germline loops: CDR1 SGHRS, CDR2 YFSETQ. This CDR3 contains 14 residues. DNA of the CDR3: TGCGCCAGCAGCTTCGGCAGTTCGACCTACGAGCAGTACTTC. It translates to CASSFGSSTYEQYF.

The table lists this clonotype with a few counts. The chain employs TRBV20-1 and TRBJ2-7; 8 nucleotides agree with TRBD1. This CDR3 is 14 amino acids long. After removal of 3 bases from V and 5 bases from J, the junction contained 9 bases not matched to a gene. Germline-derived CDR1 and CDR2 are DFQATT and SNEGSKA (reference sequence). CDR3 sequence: CSASIGTGINEQYF. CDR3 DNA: TGCAGTGCTAGCATCGGGACAGGAATCAACGAGCAGTACTTC.

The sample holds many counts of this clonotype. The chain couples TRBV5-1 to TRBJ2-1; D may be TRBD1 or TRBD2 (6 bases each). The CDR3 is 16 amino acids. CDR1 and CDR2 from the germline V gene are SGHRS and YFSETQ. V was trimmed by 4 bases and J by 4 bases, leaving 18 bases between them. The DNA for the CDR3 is TGCGCCAGCAGCCAGGGGCGGGGACTTCCTTACAATGAGCAGTTCTTC. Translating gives CASSQGRGLPYNEQFF.

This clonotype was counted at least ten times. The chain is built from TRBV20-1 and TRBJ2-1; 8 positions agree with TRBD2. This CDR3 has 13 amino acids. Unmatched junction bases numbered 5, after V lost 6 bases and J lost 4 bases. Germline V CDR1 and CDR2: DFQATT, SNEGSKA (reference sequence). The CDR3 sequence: CSAYSGVYNEQFF. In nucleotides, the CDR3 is TGCAGTGCCTATAGCGGGGTGTACAATGAGCAGTTCTTC.